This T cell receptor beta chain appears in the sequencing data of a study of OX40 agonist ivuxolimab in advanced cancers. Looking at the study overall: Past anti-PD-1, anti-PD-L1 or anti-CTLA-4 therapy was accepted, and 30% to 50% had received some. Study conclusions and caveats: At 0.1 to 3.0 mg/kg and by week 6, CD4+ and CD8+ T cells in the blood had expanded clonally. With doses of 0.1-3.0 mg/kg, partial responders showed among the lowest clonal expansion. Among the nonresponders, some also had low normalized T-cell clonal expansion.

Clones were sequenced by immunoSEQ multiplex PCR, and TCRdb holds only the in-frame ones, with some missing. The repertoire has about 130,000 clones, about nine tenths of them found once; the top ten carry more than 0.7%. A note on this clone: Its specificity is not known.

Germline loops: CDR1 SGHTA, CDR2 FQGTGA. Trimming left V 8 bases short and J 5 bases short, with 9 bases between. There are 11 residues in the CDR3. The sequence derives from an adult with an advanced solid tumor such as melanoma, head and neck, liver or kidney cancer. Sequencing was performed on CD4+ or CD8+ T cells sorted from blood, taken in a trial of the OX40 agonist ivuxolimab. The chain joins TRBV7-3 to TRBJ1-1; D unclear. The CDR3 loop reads CASVRETEAFF. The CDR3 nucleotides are TGTGCCAGCGTAAGGGAGACTGAAGCTTTCTTT.